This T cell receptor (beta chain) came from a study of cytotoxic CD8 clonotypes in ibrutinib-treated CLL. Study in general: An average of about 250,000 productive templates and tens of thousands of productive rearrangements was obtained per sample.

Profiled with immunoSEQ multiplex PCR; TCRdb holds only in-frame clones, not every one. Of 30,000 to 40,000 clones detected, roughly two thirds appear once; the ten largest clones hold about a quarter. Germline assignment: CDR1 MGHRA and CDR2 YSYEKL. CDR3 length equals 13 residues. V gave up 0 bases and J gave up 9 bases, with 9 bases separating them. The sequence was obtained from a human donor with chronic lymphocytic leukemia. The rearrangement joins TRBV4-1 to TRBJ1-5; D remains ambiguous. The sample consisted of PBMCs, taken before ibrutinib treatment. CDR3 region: CASSQDRRRPQHF. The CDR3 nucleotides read TGCGCCAGCAGCCAAGATAGAAGGAGGCCCCAGCATTTT.